This T cell receptor beta chain was sequenced for a study of chemoradiotherapy in HPV16-positive cancers. This CDR3 has 13 amino acids. V shed 9 bases and J shed 4 bases, with 13 bases lying between them. The germline gives CDR1 LNHDA, CDR2 SQIVND (reference sequence). On this clone: As yet, its antigen is unknown.

Study observations and caveats: Better recurrence-free survival went with HPV-responsive T-cell expansion in HPV16-positive patients.

TCRdb keeps only in-frame clones here, not all; method: immunoSEQ multiplex PCR. The table lists approximately 32,000 clones, about four fifths of them singletons, with about 4.1% in the top ten. Over chemoradiotherapy, repertoires were sampled more than once. The material was blood, obtained from a patient who underwent chemoradiotherapy. The chain carries TRBV19 and TRBJ1-3; a possible D gene is TRBD1 (6 bases). This TCR was recovered from a human donor with HPV-associated anogenital cancer. The CDR3 DNA sequence: TGTGCCAGCAGACAGGTTCCCGGAAACACCATATATTTT. This translates into CASRQVPGNTIYF. The whole variable domain, filled in from reference TRBV19 and TRBJ1-3, reads DGGITQSPKYLFRKEGQNVTLSCEQNLNHDAMYWYRQDPGQGLRLIYYSQIVNDFQKGDIAEGYSVSREKKESFPLTVTSAQKNPTAFYLCASRQVPGNTIYFGEGSWLTVV.